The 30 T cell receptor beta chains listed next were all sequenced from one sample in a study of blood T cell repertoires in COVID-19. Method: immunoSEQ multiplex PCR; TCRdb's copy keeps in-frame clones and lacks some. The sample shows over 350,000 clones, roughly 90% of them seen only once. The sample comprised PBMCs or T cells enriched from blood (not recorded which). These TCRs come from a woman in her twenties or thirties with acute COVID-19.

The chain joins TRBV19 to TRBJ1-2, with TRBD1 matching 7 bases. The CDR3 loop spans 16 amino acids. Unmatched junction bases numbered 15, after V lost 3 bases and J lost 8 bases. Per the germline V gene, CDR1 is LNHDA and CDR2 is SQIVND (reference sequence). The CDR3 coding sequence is TGTGCCAGTAGTATGCCTCAAACAGGGGCCCCTAGGGGCTACACCTTC. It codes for CASSMPQTGAPRGYTF.

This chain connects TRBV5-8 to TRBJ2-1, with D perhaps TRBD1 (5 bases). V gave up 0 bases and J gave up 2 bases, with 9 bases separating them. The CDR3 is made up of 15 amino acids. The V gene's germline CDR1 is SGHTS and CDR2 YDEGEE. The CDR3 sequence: CASSLVREAYNEQFF. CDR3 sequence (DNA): TGTGCCAGCAGCTTGGTCAGGGAAGCCTACAATGAGCAGTTCTTC.

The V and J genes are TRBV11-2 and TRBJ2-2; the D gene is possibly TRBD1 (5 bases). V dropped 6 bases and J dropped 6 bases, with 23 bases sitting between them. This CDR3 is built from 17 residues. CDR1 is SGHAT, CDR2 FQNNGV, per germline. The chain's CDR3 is CASRIQLTAGIAGELFF. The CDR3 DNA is TGTGCCAGCAGAATCCAATTGACCGCAGGGATCGCCGGGGAGCTGTTTTTT.

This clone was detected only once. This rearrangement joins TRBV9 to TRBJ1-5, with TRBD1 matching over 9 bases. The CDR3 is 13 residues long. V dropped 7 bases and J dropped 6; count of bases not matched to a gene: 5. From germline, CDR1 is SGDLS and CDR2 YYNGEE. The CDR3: CASRDRVGQPQHF. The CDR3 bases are TGTGCCAGCCGGGACAGGGTGGGTCAGCCCCAGCATTTT.

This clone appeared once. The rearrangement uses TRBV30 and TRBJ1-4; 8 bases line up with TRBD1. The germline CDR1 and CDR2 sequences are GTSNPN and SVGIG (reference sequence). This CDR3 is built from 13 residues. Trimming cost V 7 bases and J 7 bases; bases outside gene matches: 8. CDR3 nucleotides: TGTGCCTCAAGGGGGGACAGGTTTGAAAAACTGTTTTTT. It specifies CASRGDRFEKLFF.

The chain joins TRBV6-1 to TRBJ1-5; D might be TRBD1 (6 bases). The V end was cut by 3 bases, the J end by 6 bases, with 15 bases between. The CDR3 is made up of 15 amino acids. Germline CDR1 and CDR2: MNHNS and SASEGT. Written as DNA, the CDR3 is TGTGCCAGCAGTGAGAGGGTGGGGGCTGGTCAGCCCCAGCATTTT. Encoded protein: CASSERVGAGQPQHF.

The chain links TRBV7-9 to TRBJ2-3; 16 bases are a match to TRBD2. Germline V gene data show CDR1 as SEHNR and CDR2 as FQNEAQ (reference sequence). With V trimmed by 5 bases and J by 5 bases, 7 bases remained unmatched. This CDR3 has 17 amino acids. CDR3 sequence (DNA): TGTGCCAGCAGCCCTGGGACTAGCGGGGGGGTAATAGATACGCAGTATTTT. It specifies CASSPGTSGGVIDTQYF.

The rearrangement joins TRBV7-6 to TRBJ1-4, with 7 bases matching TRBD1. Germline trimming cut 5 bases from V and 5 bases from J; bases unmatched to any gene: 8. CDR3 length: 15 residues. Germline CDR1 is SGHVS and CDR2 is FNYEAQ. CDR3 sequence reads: CASSLTGALNEKLFF. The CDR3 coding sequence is TGTGCCAGCAGCCTCACAGGGGCCCTGAATGAAAAACTGTTTTTT.

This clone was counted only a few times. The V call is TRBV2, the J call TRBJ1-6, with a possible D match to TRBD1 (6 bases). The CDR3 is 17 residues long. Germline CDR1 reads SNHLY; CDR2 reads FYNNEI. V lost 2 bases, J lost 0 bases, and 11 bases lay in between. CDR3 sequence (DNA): TGTGCCAGCAGTGAACCGAGACAGGCCTCCTATAATTCACCCCTCCACTTT. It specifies CASSEPRQASYNSPLHF.

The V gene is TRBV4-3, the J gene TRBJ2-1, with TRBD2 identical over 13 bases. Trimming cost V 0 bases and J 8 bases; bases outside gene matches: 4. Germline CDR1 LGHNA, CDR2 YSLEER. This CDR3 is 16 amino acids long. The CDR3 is CASSQDRLAGGDEQFF. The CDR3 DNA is TGCGCCAGCAGCCAAGATCGACTAGCGGGGGGTGATGAGCAGTTCTTC.

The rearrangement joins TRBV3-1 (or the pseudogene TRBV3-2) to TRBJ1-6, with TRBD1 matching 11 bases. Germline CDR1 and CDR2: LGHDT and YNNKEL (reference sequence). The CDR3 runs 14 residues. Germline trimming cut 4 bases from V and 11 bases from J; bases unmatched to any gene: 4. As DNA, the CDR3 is TGTGCCAGCAGCCGATGGACAGGGGGCACACCCCTCCACTTT. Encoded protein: CASSRWTGGTPLHF.

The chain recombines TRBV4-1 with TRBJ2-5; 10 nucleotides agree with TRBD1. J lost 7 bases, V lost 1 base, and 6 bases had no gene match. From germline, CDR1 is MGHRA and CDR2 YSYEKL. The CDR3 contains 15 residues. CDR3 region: CASSQGTGGEGTQYF. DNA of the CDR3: TGCGCCAGCAGCCAAGGGACAGGGGGGGAAGGGACCCAGTACTTC.

This chain's CDR3 is CASSTQATNYGYTF. Written as DNA, the CDR3 is TGTGCCAGTAGTACTCAAGCTACTAACTATGGCTACACCTTC. This chain uses TRBV19 with TRBJ1-2; the D is unclear. In germline, CDR1 is LNHDA, CDR2 SQIVND (reference sequence). V lost 4 bases and J 0 bases, leaving 9 bases between the germline ends. The CDR3 contains 14 residues.

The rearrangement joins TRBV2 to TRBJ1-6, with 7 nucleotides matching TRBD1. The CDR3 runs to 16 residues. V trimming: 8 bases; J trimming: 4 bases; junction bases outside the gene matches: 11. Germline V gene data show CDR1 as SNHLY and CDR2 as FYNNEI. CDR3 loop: CASRSQGETYNSPLHF. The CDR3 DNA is TGTGCCAGCCGAAGTCAGGGGGAGACGTATAATTCACCCCTCCACTTT.

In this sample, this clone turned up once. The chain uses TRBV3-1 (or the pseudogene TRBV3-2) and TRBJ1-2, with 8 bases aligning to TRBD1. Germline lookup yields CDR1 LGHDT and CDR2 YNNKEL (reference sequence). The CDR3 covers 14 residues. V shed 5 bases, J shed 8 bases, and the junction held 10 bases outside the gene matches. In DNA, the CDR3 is TGTGCCAGCAGCTTTACCAGGGGGCGTCGAGGCTACACCTTC. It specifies CASSFTRGRRGYTF.

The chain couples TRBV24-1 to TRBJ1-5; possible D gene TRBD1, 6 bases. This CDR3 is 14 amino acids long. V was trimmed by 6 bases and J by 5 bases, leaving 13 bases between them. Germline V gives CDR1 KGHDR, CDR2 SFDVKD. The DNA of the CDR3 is TGTGCCACCAGTCCAACAGGGAGAGATCAGCCCCAGCATTTT. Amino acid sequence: CATSPTGRDQPQHF.

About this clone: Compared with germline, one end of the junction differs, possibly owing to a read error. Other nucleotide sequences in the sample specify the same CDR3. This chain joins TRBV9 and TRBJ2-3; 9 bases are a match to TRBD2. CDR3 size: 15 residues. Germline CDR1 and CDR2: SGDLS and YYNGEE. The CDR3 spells CASRGGGASTDTQYF. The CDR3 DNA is TGCGCCAGCAGGGGCGGGGGGGCTAGCACAGATACGCAGTATTTT.

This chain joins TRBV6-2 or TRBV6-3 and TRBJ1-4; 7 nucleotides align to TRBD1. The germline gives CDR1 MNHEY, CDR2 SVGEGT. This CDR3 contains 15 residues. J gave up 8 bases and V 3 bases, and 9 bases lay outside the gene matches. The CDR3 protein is CASSYADRVGEKLFF. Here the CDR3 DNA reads TGTGCCAGCAGTTATGCCGACAGGGTCGGAGAAAAACTGTTTTTT.

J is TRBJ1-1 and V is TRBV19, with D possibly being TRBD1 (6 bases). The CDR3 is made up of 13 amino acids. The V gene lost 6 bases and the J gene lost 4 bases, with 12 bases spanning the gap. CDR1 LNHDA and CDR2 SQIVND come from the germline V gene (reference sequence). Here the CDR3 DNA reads TGTGCCAGTAGGACAGGATACAGCACTGAAGCTTTCTTT. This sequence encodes CASRTGYSTEAFF.

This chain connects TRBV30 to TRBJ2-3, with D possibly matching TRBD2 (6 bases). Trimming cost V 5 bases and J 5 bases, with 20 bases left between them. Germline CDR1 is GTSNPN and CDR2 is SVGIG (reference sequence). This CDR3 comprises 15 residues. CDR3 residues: CAWDLGLPGRDTQYF. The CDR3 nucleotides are TGTGCCTGGGACCTGGGACTTCCCGGGAGAGATACGCAGTATTTT.

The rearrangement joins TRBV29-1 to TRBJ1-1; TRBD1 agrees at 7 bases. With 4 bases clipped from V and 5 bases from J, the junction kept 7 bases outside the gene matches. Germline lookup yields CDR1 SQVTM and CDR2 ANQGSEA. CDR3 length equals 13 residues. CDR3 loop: CSVGEGARTEAFF. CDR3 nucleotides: TGCAGCGTTGGAGAGGGGGCGCGGACTGAAGCTTTCTTT.

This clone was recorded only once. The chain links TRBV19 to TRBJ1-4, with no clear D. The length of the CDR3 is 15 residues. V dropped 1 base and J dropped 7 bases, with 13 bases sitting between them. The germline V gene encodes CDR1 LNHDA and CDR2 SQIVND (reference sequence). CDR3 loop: CASSIARPRVEKLFF. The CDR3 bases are TGTGCCAGTAGTATAGCCCGGCCCCGGGTTGAAAAACTGTTTTTT.

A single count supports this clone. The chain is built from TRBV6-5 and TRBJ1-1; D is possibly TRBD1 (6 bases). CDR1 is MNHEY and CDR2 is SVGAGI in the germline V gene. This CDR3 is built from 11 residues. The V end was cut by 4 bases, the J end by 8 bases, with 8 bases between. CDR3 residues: CASSSGTEAFF. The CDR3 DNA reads TGTGCCAGCAGTTCCGGGACAGAAGCTTTCTTT.

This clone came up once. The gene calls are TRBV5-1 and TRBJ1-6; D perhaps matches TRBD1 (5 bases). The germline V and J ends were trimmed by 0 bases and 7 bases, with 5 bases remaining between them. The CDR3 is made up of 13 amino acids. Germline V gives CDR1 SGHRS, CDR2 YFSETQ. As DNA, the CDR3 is TGCGCCAGCAGCTTGGAGGGGAATTCACCCCTCCACTTT. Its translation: CASSLEGNSPLHF.

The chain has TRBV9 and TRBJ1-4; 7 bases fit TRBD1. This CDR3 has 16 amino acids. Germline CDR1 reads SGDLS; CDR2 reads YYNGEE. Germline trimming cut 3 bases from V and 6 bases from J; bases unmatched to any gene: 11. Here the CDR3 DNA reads TGTGCCAGCAGCGGGCAACCGGGACAGTTCTATGAAAAACTGTTTTTT. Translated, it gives CASSGQPGQFYEKLFF.

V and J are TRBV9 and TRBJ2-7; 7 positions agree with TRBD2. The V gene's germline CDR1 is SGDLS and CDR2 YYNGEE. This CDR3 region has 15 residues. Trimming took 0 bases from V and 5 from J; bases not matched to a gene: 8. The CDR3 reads CASSVESGTSHEQYF. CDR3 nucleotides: TGTGCCAGCAGCGTAGAGAGCGGGACTTCCCACGAGCAGTACTTC.

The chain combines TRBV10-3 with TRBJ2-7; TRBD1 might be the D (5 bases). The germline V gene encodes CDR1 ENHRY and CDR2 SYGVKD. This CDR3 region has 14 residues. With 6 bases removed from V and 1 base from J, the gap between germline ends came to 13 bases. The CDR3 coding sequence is TGTGCCATCAGCGACAGTGCGAAATCCTACGAGCAGTACTTC. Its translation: CAISDSAKSYEQYF.

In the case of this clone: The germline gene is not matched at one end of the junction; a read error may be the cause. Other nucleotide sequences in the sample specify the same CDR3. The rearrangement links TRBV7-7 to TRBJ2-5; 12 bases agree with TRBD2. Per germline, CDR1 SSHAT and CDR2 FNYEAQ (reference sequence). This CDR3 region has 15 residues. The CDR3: CASSLAGGYQETQYF. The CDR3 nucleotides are TGTGCCAGCAGCCTAGCGGGGGGGTACCAAGAGACCCAGTACTTC.

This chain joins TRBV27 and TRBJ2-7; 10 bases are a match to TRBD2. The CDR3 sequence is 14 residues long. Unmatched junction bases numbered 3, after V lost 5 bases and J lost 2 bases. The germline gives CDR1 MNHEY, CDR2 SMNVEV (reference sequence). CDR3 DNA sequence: TGTGCCAGCAGTCTAGCGGGGGCAACCTACGAGCAGTACTTC. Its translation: CASSLAGATYEQYF.

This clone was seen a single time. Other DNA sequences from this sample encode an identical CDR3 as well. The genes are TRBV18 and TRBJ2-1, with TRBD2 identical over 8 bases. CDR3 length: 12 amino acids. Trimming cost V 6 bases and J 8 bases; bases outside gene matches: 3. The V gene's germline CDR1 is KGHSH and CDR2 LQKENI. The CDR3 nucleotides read TGTGCCAGCTCCCCGGGGGGGCATGAGCAGTTCTTC. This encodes CASSPGGHEQFF.